One and the same sample provided the 6 T cell receptor beta chains below, sequenced in a study of OX40 agonist ivuxolimab in advanced cancers. Library generation was performed with the immunoSEQ multiplex PCR assay. Imported from immuneACCESS, the table was reduced by TCRdb to in-frame sequences with V and J called. These copies leave out some clones; in studies compared against another copy, an unresolved V gene accounts for under half, and the cause of the remainder is not known. This sample is represented by around 69,000 clones; just over 85% of them were singletons. Of the sample, roughly 2.9% is held by the ten largest clones. The material was CD4+ or CD8+ T cells sorted from blood, obtained in a trial of the OX40 agonist ivuxolimab. The receptors here all came from an adult with an advanced solid tumor such as melanoma, head and neck, liver or kidney cancer.

The chain links TRBV5-4 to TRBJ1-3, with TRBD1 as a possible D gene (6 bases). The V end lost 4 bases, the J end lost 4 bases, and 9 bases lay between the germline ends. This CDR3 comprises 13 residues. The germline V gene has CDR1 SGHNT and CDR2 YYREEE (reference sequence). DNA of the CDR3: TGTGCCAGCAGCCGCGGACAGGGAAACACCATATATTTT. This codes for CASSRGQGNTIYF.

V usage is TRBV7-2 and J usage is TRBJ2-3; no definite D call. The CDR3 is 14 amino acids. V was clipped by 2 bases and J by 0 bases, with 6 bases between them. Germline assignment: CDR1 SGHTA and CDR2 FQGNSA. The DNA for the CDR3 is TGTGCCAGCAGCTTAATTTCTAGCACAGATACGCAGTATTTT. Its protein product is CASSLISSTDTQYF.

This chain connects TRBV2 to TRBJ2-7; D perhaps matches TRBD1 (6 bases). V shed 11 bases and J shed 4 bases, with 18 bases lying between them. Germline V lookup: CDR1 SNHLY, CDR2 FYNNEI. This CDR3 is built from 13 residues. The CDR3 coding sequence is TGTGCCGTTCTAGGGGGTAAGGGGTACGAGCAGTACTTC. Residues: CAVLGGKGYEQYF.

The rearrangement links TRBV29-1 to TRBJ2-3; 7 bases map to TRBD2. This CDR3 has 15 amino acids. V lost 5 bases and J lost 6; bases outside the gene matches: 14. Germline V gene lookup returns CDR1 SQVTM and CDR2 ANQGSEA. CDR3 coding DNA: TGCAGCGTTTGGGGGGGGTTCGGGAGGAGCGATACGCAGTATTTT. Translation: CSVWGGFGRSDTQYF.

The chain joins TRBV6-5 to TRBJ2-2; no firm D call. Germline lookup yields CDR1 MNHEY and CDR2 SVGAGI. V was pared by 5 bases and J by 5 bases, with 12 bases between. This CDR3 is built from 14 residues. CDR3 sequence (DNA): TGTGCCAGCAGTCTCGGCCCGCAAACCGGGGAGCTGTTTTTT. Protein product: CASSLGPQTGELFF.

V is TRBV2 and J is TRBJ1-2; weak D call: TRBD1 (5 bases). This CDR3 region has 15 residues. Trimming removed 6 bases at V and 6 bases at J, with 20 bases between. Germline CDR1 SNHLY, CDR2 FYNNEI. For the CDR3, the DNA is TGTGCCAGCAGCATGGGGGGGACGGTGAGGCATGGCTACACCTTC. Protein product: CASSMGGTVRHGYTF.